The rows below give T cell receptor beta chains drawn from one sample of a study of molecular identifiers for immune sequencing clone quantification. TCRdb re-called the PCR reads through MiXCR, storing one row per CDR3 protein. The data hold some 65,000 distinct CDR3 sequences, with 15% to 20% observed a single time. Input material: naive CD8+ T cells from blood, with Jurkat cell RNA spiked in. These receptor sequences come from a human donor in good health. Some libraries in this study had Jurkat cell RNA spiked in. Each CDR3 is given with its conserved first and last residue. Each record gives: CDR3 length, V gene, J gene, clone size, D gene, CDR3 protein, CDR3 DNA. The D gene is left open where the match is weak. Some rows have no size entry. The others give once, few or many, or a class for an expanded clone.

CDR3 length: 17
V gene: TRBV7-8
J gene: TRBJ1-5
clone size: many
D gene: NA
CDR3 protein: CASSLVPGAWGNQPQHF
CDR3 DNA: TGTGCCAGCAGCTTAGTCCCGGGGGCATGGGGCAATCAGCCCCAGCATTTT

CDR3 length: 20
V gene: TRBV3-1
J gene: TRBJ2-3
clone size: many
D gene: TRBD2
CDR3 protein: CASSLQLAGEVEGPTDTQYF
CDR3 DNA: TGTGCCAGCAGCCTGCAACTAGCGGGAGAGGTGGAGGGCCCCACAGATACGCAGTATTTT

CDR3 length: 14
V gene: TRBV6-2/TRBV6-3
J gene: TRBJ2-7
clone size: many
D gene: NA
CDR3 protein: CASRPPGPTYEQYF
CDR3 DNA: TGTGCCAGCAGACCACCAGGGCCTACCTACGAGCAGTACTTC

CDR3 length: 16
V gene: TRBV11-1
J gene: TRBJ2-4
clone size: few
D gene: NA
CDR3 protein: CASSHSPGVAFDIQYF
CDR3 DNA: TGTGCCAGCAGCCATTCTCCCGGGGTGGCCTTTGACATTCAGTACTTC

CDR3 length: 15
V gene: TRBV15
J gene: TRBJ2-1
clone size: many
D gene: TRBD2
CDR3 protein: CATSRVGSGSHEQFF
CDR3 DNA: TGTGCCACCAGCAGAGTGGGTAGCGGGAGTCATGAGCAGTTCTTC

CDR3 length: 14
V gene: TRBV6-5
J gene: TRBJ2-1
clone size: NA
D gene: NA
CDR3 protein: CASSYSGVVNEQFF
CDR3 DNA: TGTGCCAGCAGTTACTCGGGAGTTGTCAATGAGCAGTTCTTC

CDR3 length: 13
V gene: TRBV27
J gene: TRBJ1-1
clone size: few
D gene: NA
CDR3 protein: CASCLNGNTEAFF
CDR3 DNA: TGTGCCAGCTGTTTAAATGGTAACACTGAAGCTTTCTTT

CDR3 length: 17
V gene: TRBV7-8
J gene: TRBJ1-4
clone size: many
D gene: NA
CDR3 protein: CASSLRRRAATNEKLFF
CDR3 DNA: TGTGCCAGCAGCCTACGCCGCCGAGCAGCAACTAATGAAAAACTGTTTTTT

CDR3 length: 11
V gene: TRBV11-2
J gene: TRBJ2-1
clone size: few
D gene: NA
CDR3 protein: CASSLGSEQFF
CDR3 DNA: TGTGCCAGCAGCTTAGGCTCCGAGCAGTTCTTC

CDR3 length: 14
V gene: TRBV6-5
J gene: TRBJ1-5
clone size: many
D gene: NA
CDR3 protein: CASSPGGPSQPQHF
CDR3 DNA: TGTGCCAGCAGTCCTGGTGGACCATCACAGCCCCAGCATTTT

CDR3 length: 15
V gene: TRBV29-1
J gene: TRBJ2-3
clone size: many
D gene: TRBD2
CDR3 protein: CSVGETSGSSDTQYF
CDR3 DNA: TGCAGCGTTGGGGAGACTAGCGGGAGTTCAGATACGCAGTATTTT

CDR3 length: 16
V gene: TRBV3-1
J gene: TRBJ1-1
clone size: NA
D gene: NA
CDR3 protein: CASSHTFVNLNTEAFF
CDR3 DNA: TGTGCCAGCAGCCATACATTTGTAAATCTGAACACTGAAGCTTTCTTT

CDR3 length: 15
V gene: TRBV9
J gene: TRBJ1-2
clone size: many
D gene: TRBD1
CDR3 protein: CASSFYRGEDYGYTF
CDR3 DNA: TGTGCCAGCAGCTTTTACAGGGGAGAGGACTATGGCTACACCTTC

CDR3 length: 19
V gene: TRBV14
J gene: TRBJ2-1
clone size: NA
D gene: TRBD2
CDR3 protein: CASSQFEAPLAGGDNEQFF
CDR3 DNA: TGTGCCAGCAGCCAATTTGAGGCCCCGCTAGCGGGAGGGGACAATGAGCAGTTCTTC

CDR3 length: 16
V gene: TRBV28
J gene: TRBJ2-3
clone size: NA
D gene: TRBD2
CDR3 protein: CASSLLAGDQADTQCF
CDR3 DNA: TGTGCCAGCAGTTTGTTAGCGGGAGACCAGGCCGATACGCAGTGTTTT

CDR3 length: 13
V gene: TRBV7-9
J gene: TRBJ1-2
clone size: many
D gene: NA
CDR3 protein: CASRAGEDYGYTF
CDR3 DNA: TGTGCCAGCAGGGCAGGGGAGGACTATGGCTACACCTTC

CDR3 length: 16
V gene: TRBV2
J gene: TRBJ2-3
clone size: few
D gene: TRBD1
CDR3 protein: CASSDGDRGVEDTQYF
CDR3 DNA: TGTGCCAGCAGTGATGGGGACAGGGGAGTTGAAGATACGCAGTATTTT

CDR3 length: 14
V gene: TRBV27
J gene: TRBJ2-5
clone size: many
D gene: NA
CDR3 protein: CASSLLSGPETQYF
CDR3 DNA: TGTGCCAGCAGTTTATTAAGCGGTCCGGAGACCCAGTACTTC